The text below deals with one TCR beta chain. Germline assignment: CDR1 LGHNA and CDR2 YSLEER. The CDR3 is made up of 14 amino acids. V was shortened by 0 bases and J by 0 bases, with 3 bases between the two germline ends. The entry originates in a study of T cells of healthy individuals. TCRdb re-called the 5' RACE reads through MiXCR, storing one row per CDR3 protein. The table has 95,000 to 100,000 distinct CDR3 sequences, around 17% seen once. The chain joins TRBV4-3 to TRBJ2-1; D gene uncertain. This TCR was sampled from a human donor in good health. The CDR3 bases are TGCGCCAGCAGCCAAGATCTCTCCTACAATGAGCAGTTCTTC. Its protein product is CASSQDLSYNEQFF.